Each of the 4 T cell receptor beta chains below was sequenced from the same sample in a study of siplizumab effects on memory and regulatory T cells. Profiling relied on immunoSEQ multiplex PCR, and the TCRdb table lists in-frame clones only, not all of them. The sample lists some 100,000 clones; around 97% were seen once. Material: naive CD4+ T cells sorted from blood. The receptors were gathered from a human donor in good health.

This chain joins TRBV5-5 and TRBJ1-1; D gene uncertain. Trimming left V 4 bases short and J 3 bases short, with 13 bases between. This CDR3 region has 14 residues. Germline CDR1 is SGHKS and CDR2 is YYEKEE (reference sequence). For the CDR3, the DNA is TGTGCCAGCAGCGCAGGTGTGGCCTACACTGAAGCTTTCTTT. Encoded protein: CASSAGVAYTEAFF.

This chain's CDR3 is CASSIAGPQETQYF. CDR3 coding DNA: TGTGCCAGTAGTATTGCAGGCCCTCAAGAGACCCAGTACTTC. V usage is TRBV19 and J usage is TRBJ2-5, with D unresolved. Trimming pared 3 bases from V and 2 bases from J, leaving 10 bases between. This CDR3 is built from 14 residues. The germline V gene has CDR1 LNHDA and CDR2 SQIVND (reference sequence). Together with reference TRBV19 and TRBJ2-5, the CDR3 gives the full variable domain: DGGITQSPKYLFRKEGQNVTLSCEQNLNHDAMYWYRQDPGQGLRLIYYSQIVNDFQKGDIAEGYSVSREKKESFPLTVTSAQKNPTAFYLCASSIAGPQETQYFGPGTRLLVL.

This chain uses TRBV27 with TRBJ2-3, with TRBD1 identical over 9 bases. The germline CDR1 and CDR2 sequences are MNHEY and SMNVEV (reference sequence). The CDR3 length is 15 residues. V was pared by 3 bases and J by 2 bases, with 3 bases of the junction left unmatched. For the CDR3, the DNA is TGTGCCAGCAGTTTTGGACAGGGGTTCACAGATACGCAGTATTTT. This sequence encodes CASSFGQGFTDTQYF.

A single count supports this clone. The rearrangement links TRBV29-1 to TRBJ2-7; D is uncertain. The germline gives CDR1 SQVTM, CDR2 ANQGSEA. The CDR3 is 9 residues long. Trimming took off 7 bases at V and 5 bases at J, with 6 bases between the two ends. CDR3: CSAPNEQYF. For the CDR3, the DNA is TGCAGCGCCCCCAACGAGCAGTACTTC.